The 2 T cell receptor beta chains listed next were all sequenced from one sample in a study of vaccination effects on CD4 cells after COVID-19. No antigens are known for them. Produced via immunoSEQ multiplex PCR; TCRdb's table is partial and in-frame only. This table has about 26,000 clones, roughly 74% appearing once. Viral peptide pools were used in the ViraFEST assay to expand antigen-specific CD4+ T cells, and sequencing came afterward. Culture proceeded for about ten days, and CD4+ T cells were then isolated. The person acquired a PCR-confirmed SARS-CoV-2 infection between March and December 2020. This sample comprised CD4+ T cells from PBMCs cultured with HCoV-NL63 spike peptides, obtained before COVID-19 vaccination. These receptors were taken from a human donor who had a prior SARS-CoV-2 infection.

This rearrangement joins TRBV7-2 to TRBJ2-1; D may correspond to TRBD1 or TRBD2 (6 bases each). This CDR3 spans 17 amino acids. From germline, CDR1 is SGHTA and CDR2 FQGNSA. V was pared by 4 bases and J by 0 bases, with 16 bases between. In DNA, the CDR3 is TGTGCCAGCAGCTCTAGGAGGGGGTCGGTCTCCTACAATGAGCAGTTCTTC. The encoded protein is CASSSRRGSVSYNEQFF. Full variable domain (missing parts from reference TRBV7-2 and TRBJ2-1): GAGVSQSPSNKVTEKGKDVELRCDPISGHTALYWYRQSLGQGLEFLIYFQGNSAPDKSGLPSDRFSAERTGGSVSTLTIQRTQQEDSAVYLCASSSRRGSVSYNEQFFGPGTRLTVL.

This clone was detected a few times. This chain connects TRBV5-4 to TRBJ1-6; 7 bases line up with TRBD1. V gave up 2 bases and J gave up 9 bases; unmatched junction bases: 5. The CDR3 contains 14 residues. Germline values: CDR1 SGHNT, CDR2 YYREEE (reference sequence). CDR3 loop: CASSFGGGSSPLHF. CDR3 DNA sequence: TGTGCCAGCAGCTTCGGAGGGGGCAGTTCACCCCTCCACTTT.